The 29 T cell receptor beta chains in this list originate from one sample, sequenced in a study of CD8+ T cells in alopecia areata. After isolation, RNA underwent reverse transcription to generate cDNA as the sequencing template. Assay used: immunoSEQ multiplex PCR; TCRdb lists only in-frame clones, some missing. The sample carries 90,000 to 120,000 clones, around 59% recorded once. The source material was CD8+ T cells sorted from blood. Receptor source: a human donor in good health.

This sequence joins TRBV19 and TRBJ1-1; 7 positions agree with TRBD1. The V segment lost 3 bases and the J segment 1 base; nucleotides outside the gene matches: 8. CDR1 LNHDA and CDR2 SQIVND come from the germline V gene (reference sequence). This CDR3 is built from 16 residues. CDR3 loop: CASSIPTGTANTEAFF. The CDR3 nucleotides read TGTGCCAGTAGTATCCCTACCGGGACAGCGAACACTGAAGCTTTCTTT.

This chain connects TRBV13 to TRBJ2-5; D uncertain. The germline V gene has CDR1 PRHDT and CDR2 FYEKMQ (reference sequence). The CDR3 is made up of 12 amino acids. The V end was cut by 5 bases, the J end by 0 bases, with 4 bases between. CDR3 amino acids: CASSRYQETQYF. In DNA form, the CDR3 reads TGTGCCAGCAGCCGCTACCAAGAGACCCAGTACTTC.

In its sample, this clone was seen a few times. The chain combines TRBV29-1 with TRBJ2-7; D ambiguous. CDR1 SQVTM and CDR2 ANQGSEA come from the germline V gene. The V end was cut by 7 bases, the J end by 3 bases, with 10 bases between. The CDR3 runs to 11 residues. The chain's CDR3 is CSALGFYEQYF. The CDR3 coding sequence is TGCAGCGCCTTGGGATTCTACGAGCAGTACTTC.

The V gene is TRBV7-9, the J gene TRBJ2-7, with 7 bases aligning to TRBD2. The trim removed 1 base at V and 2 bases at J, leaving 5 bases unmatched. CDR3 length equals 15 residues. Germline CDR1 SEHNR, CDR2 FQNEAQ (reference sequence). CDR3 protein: CASSLGLAEPYEQYF. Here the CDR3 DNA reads TGTGCCAGCAGCTTAGGGCTAGCGGAACCCTACGAGCAGTACTTC.

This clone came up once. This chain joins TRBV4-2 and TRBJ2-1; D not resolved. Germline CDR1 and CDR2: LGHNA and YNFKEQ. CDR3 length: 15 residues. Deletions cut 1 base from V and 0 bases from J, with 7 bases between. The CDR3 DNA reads TGTGCCAGCAGCCAAGGTTTAGCCTCCTACAATGAGCAGTTCTTC. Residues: CASSQGLASYNEQFF.

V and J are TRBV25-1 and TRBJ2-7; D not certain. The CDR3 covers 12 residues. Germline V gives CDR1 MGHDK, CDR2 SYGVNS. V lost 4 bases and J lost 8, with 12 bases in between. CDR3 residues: CASSGALIQQYF. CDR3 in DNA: TGTGCCAGCAGTGGAGCCCTCATTCAGCAGTACTTC.

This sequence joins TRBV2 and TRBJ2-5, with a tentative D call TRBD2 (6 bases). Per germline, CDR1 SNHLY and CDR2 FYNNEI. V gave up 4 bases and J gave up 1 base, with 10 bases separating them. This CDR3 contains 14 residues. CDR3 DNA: TGTGCCAGCAGTGGGCGGGGTAGCCAAGAGACCCAGTACTTC. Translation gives CASSGRGSQETQYF.

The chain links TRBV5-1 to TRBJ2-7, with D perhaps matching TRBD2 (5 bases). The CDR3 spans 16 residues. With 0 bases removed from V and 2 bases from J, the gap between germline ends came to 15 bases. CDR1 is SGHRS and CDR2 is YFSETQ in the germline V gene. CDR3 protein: CASSLGDPGIAYEQYF. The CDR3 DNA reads TGCGCCAGCAGCTTGGGTGACCCGGGGATCGCCTACGAGCAGTACTTC.

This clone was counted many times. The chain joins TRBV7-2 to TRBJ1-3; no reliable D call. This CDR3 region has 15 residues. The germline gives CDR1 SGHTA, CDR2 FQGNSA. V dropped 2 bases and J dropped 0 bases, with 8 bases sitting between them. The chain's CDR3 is CASSLNPSSGNTIYF. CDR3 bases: TGTGCCAGCAGCTTAAATCCCAGCTCTGGAAACACCATATATTTT.

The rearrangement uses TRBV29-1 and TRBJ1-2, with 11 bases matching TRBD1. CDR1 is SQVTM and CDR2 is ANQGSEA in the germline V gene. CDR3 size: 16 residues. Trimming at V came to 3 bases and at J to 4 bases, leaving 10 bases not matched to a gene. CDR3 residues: CSVDWGQGEAGYGYTF. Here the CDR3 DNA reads TGCAGCGTTGATTGGGGACAGGGGGAGGCAGGCTATGGCTACACCTTC.

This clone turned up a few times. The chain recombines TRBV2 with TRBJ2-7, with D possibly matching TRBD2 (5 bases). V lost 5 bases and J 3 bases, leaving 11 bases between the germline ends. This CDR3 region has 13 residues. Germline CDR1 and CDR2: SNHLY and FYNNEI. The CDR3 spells CASSPGLNYEQYF. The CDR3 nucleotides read TGTGCCAGCAGTCCCGGACTCAACTACGAGCAGTACTTC.

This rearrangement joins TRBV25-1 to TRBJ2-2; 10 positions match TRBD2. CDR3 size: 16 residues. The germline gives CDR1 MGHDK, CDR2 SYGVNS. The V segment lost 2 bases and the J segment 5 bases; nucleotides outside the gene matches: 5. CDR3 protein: CASSEGASGGTGELFF. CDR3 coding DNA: TGTGCCAGCAGTGAAGGGGCTAGCGGGGGTACCGGGGAGCTGTTTTTT.

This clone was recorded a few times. As DNA, the CDR3 is TGTGCCAGCATGCGTCGGGAAGAGACCCAGTACTTC. Amino acid sequence: CASMRREETQYF. The gene calls are TRBV7-9 and TRBJ2-5; D is uncertain. The V end lost 7 bases, the J end lost 3 bases, and 9 bases lay between the germline ends. The germline CDR1 and CDR2 sequences are SEHNR and FQNEAQ (reference sequence). The CDR3 totals 12 residues. The variable domain in full, with the rest retrieved from reference TRBV7-9 and TRBJ2-5, is DTGVSQNPRHKITKRGQNVTFRCDPISEHNRLYWYRQTLGQGPEFLTYFQNEAQLEKSRLLSDRFSAERPKGSFSTLEIQRTEQGDSAMYLCASMRREETQYFGPGTRLLVL.

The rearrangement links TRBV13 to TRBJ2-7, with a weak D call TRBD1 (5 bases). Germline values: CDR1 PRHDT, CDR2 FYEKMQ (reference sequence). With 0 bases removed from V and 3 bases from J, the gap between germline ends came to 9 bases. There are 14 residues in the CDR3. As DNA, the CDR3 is TGTGCCAGCAGCTTAGGTACAGGTGGCTACGAGCAGTACTTC. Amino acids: CASSLGTGGYEQYF.

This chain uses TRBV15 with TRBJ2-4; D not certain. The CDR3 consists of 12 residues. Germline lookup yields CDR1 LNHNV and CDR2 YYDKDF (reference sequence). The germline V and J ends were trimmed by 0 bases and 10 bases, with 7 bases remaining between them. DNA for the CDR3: TGTGCCACCAGCAGAGATGCCGGTATTCAGTACTTC. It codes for CATSRDAGIQYF.

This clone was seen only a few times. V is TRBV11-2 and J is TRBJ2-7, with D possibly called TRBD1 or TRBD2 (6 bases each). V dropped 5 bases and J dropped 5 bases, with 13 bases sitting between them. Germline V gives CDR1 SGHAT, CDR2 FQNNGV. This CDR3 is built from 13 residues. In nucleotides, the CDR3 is TGTGCCAGCAGCCCTCCCGGGGGCCACGAGCAGTACTTC. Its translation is CASSPPGGHEQYF.

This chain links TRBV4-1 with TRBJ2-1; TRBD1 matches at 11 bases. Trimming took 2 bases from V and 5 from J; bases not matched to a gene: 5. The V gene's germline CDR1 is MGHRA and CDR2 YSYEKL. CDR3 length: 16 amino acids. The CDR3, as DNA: TGCGCCAGCAGCCAAAGGGACAGGGGGTACAACAATGAGCAGTTCTTC. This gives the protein CASSQRDRGYNNEQFF.

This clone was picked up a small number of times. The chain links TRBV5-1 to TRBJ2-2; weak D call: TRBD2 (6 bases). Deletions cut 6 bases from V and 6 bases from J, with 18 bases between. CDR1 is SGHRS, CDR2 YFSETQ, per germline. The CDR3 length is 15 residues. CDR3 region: CASKARLVKPGELFF. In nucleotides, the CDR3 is TGCGCCAGCAAGGCCAGACTAGTTAAGCCCGGGGAGCTGTTTTTT.

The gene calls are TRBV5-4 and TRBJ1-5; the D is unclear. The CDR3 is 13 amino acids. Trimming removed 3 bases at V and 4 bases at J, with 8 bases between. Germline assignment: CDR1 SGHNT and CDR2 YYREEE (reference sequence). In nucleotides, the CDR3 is TGTGCCAGCAGCTACGACGGAAATCAGCCCCAGCATTTT. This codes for CASSYDGNQPQHF.

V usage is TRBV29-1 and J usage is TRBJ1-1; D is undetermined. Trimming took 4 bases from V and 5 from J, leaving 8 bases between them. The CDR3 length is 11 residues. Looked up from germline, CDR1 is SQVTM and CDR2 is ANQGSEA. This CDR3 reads CSVVSGTEAFF. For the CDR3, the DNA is TGCAGCGTTGTATCTGGGACTGAAGCTTTCTTT.

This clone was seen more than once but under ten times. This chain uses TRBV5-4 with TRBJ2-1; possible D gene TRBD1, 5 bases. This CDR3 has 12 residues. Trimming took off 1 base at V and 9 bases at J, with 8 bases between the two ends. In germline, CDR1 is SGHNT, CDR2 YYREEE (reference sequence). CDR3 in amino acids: CASSLTGVEQFF. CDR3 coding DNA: TGTGCCAGCAGCTTGACAGGTGTTGAGCAGTTCTTC.

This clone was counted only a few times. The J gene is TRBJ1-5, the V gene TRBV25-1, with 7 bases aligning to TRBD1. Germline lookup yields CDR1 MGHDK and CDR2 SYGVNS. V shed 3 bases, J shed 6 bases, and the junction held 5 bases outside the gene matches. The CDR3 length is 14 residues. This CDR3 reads CASSEEAGGQPQHF. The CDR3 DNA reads TGTGCCAGCAGTGAGGAGGCAGGGGGTCAGCCCCAGCATTTT.

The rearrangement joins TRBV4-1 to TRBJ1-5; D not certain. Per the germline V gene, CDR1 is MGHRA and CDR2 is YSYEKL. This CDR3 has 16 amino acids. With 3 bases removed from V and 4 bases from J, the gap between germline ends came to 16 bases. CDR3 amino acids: CASSQPTGTRNQPQHF. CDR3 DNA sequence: TGCGCCAGCAGCCAGCCTACCGGTACAAGGAATCAGCCCCAGCATTTT.

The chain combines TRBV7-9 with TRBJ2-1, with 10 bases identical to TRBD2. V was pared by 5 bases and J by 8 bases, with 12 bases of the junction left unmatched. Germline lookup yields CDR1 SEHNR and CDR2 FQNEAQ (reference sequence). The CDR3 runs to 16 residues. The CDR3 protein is CASSRWEAGGLDEQFF. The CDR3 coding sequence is TGTGCCAGCAGCCGATGGGAAGCGGGGGGGCTGGATGAGCAGTTCTTC.

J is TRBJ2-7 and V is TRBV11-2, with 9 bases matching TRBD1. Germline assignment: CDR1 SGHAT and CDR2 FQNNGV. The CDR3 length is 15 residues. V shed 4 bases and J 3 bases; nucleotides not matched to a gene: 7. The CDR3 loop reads CASSSGGDRDYEQYF. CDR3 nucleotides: TGTGCCAGCAGCTCAGGGGGGGACAGGGACTACGAGCAGTACTTC.

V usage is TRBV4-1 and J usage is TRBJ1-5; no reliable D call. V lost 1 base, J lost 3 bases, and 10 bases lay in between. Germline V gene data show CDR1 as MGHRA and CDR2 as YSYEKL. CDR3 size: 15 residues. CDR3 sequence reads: CASSQVASSNQPQHF. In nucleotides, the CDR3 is TGCGCCAGCAGCCAAGTTGCCAGTTCCAATCAGCCCCAGCATTTT.

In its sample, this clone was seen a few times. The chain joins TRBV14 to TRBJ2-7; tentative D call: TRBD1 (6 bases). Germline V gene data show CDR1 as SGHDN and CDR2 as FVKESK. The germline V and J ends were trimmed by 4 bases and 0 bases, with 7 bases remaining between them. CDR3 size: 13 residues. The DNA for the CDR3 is TGTGCCAGCAGCCCAGGGGCCTCCTACGAGCAGTACTTC. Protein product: CASSPGASYEQYF.

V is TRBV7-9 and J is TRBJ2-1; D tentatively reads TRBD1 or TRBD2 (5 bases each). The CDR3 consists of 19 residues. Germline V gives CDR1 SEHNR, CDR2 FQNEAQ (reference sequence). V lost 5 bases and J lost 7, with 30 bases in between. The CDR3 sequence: CASSPRGPLGPLESNEQFF. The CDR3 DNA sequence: TGTGCCAGCAGCCCAAGGGGACCGCTGGGCCCCCTAGAGTCAAATGAGCAGTTCTTC.

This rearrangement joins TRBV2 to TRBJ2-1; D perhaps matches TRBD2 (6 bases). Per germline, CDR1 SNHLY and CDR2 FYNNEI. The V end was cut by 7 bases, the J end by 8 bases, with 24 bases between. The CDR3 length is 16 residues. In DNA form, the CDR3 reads TGTGCCAGCACCGGCATGGGGGACTCTGCCTTACATGAGCAGTTCTTC. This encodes CASTGMGDSALHEQFF.